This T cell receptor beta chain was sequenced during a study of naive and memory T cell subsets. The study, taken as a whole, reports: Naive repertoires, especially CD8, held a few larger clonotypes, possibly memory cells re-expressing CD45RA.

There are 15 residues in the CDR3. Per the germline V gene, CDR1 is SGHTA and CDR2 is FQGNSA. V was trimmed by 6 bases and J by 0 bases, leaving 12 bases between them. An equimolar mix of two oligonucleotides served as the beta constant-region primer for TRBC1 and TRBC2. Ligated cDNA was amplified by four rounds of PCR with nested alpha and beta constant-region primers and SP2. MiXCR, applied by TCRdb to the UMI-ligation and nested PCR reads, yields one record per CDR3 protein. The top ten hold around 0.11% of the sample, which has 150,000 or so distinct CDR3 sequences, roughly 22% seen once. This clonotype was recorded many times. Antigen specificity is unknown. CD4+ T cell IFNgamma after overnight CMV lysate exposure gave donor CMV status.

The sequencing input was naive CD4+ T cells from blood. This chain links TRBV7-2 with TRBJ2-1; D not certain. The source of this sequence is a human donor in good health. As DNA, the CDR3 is TGTGCCAGCAGTCCCTTTACAAGCTCCTACAATGAGCAGTTCTTC. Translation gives CASSPFTSSYNEQFF.